Below are 25 T cell receptor beta chains sequenced from a single sample in a study of blood T cell repertoires in COVID-19. TCRdb's table, derived via immunoSEQ multiplex PCR, lists solely in-frame clones and lacks some. The sample includes about 87,000 clones, 70% to 85% of them seen just once. The material sequenced was peripheral blood. All receptors derive from a woman aged 80 or older with COVID-19, enrolled during active disease.

The chain joins TRBV15 to TRBJ2-7; no definite D call. V lost 1 base and J lost 2, with 6 bases in between. Germline lookup yields CDR1 LNHNV and CDR2 YYDKDF (reference sequence). The CDR3 is 13 amino acids. In nucleotides, the CDR3 is TGTGCCACCAGCAGAGGGGCGACCTACGAGCAGTACTTC. As protein: CATSRGATYEQYF.

The chain combines TRBV30 with TRBJ1-6; weak D call: TRBD1 (6 bases). V was cut by 5 bases and J by 10 bases, with 12 bases left in between. The CDR3 covers 12 residues. Per germline, CDR1 GTSNPN and CDR2 SVGIG (reference sequence). For the CDR3, the DNA is TGTGCCTGGGTACAGGGCAACTCACCCCTCCACTTT. Encoded protein: CAWVQGNSPLHF.

The chain is built from TRBV28 and TRBJ2-1, with a weak D call TRBD1 (6 bases). This CDR3 comprises 13 residues. V lost 3 bases, J lost 14 bases, and 17 bases lay in between. Germline V CDR1 and CDR2: MDHEN, SYDVKM. The CDR3 is CASSLYTGYKKFF. CDR3 coding DNA: TGTGCCAGCAGTTTGTACACAGGGTATAAAAAGTTCTTC.

This chain uses TRBV30 with TRBJ2-3, with TRBD1 matching 7 bases. Germline CDR1 is GTSNPN and CDR2 is SVGIG (reference sequence). The trim removed 3 bases at V and 0 bases at J, leaving 6 bases unmatched. This CDR3 comprises 15 residues. This CDR3 reads CAWSLDRASTDTQYF. In DNA form, the CDR3 reads TGTGCCTGGAGCCTTGACAGGGCTAGCACAGATACGCAGTATTTT.

The chain combines TRBV29-1 with TRBJ2-3, with 14 bases aligning to TRBD2. V lost 1 base and J lost 1; bases outside the gene matches: 1. This CDR3 is built from 16 residues. Per the germline V gene, CDR1 is SQVTM and CDR2 is ANQGSEA. The CDR3 spells CSVEAGLAGGTDTQYF. CDR3 sequence (DNA): TGCAGCGTTGAAGCGGGACTAGCGGGGGGCACAGATACGCAGTATTTT.

This chain connects TRBV5-5 to TRBJ2-5; 8 nucleotides line up with TRBD1. J was trimmed by 5 bases and V by 1 base; bases with no gene match: 7. Germline CDR1 SGHKS, CDR2 YYEKEE (reference sequence). CDR3 size: 15 residues. In nucleotides, the CDR3 is TGTGCCAGCAGCTTGAGGACAGGGCTGATTGAGACCCAGTACTTC. Residues: CASSLRTGLIETQYF.

CDR3 DNA: TGTGCCAGCTCACCACTAGATACTGAAGCTTTCTTT. Translation: CASSPLDTEAFF. This sequence joins TRBV18 and TRBJ1-1, with D uncertain. V gave up 1 base and J gave up 5 bases, with 5 bases separating them. The V gene's germline CDR1 is KGHSH and CDR2 LQKENI. This CDR3 is built from 12 residues. The variable domain in full, with the rest retrieved from reference TRBV18 and TRBJ1-1, is NAGVMQNPRHLVRRRGQEARLRCSPMKGHSHVYWYRQLPEEGLKFMVYLQKENIIDESGMPKERFSAEFPKEGPSILRIQQVVRGDSAAYFCASSPLDTEAFFGQGTRLTVV.

V and J are TRBV6-5 and TRBJ2-1; D is undetermined. Germline lookup yields CDR1 MNHEY and CDR2 SVGAGI. The CDR3 runs to 13 residues. The CDR3 here is CGVASSSYNEQFF. As DNA, the CDR3 is TGTGGGGTAGCCTCCAGCTCCTACAATGAGCAGTTCTTC.

The CDR3 DNA follows: TGTGCCAGCAGCCAATCGTCCAGGGCAGATACGCAGTATTTT. Residues: CASSQSSRADTQYF. This chain uses TRBV5-6 with TRBJ2-3; a possible D gene is TRBD1 (5 bases). This CDR3 has 14 residues. Trimming stripped 4 bases from V and 4 bases from J, with 13 bases between. Germline V gives CDR1 SGHDT, CDR2 YYEEEE.

This chain connects TRBV28 to TRBJ2-7, with D perhaps TRBD1 (6 bases). Trimming took off 6 bases at V and 6 bases at J, with 12 bases between the two ends. Germline V CDR1 and CDR2: MDHEN, SYDVKM. This CDR3 region has 12 residues. CDR3 protein: CASRRTGIEQYF. The CDR3 nucleotides read TGTGCCAGCAGAAGAACAGGGATCGAGCAGTACTTC.

V usage is TRBV2 and J usage is TRBJ2-1; unclear D gene. The CDR3 spans 15 residues. Germline CDR1 SNHLY, CDR2 FYNNEI. V dropped 3 bases and J dropped 2 bases, with 11 bases sitting between them. CDR3 sequence: CASSDLRGAYNEQFF. The CDR3 nucleotides are TGTGCCAGCAGTGATTTGCGAGGCGCCTACAATGAGCAGTTCTTC.

This chain links TRBV24-1 with TRBJ2-5; D might be TRBD2 (6 bases). Germline assignment: CDR1 KGHDR and CDR2 SFDVKD. The CDR3 is 15 residues long. The V end lost 4 bases, the J end lost 0 bases, and 11 bases lay between the germline ends. The DNA of the CDR3 is TGTGCCACCAGTGACCCTGGGGGGAACCAAGAGACCCAGTACTTC. Protein sequence: CATSDPGGNQETQYF.

J is TRBJ2-7 and V is TRBV7-9, with 16 bases lining up with TRBD2. This CDR3 spans 18 amino acids. The junction had 10 bases not matched to a gene; V was cut back by 5 bases and J by 3 bases. CDR1 and CDR2 (germline): SEHNR, FQNEAQ (reference sequence). This CDR3 is CASSGTSGRAVSLYEQYF. CDR3 DNA: TGTGCCAGCAGCGGGACTAGCGGGAGGGCCGTTTCCCTCTACGAGCAGTACTTC.

V and J are TRBV5-6 and TRBJ2-7; 12 nucleotides align to TRBD2. Germline V gives CDR1 SGHDT, CDR2 YYEEEE. The CDR3 is 17 residues long. Losses at the gene ends were 4 bases for V and 3 bases for J; bases not matched to a gene: 11. The CDR3 loop is CASSPRLAGAENYEQYF. CDR3 nucleotides: TGTGCCAGCAGCCCAAGACTAGCGGGGGCCGAAAACTACGAGCAGTACTTC.

V gene TRBV6-5 combines with J gene TRBJ1-1; 12 bases agree with TRBD1. CDR1 is MNHEY, CDR2 SVGAGI, per germline. V dropped 2 bases and J dropped 10; count of bases not matched to a gene: 2. The CDR3 length is 13 residues. This chain's CDR3 is CASSYGTGGRAFF. DNA for the CDR3: TGTGCCAGCAGTTACGGGACAGGGGGCCGAGCTTTCTTT.

The chain is built from TRBV5-6 and TRBJ1-2; D remains unclear. Trimming took 0 bases from V and 3 from J, leaving 9 bases between them. The germline gives CDR1 SGHDT, CDR2 YYEEEE. This CDR3 contains 14 residues. The CDR3 bases are TGTGCCAGCAGCTTGGTGTGGGGAGACTATGGCTACACCTTC. It yields the protein CASSLVWGDYGYTF.

The genes are TRBV5-6 and TRBJ2-7, with 8 bases lining up with TRBD1. Trimming removed 4 bases from V and 2 bases from J; junction bases left unmatched: 8. From germline, CDR1 is SGHDT and CDR2 YYEEEE. The CDR3 loop spans 15 amino acids. The CDR3 is CASSQDRVFPYEQYF. The CDR3, as DNA: TGTGCCAGCAGCCAGGACAGGGTCTTCCCCTACGAGCAGTACTTC. The full variable domain, completed using reference TRBV5-6 and TRBJ2-7, is DAGVTQSPTHLIKTRGQQVTLRCSPKSGHDTVSWYQQALGQGPQFIFQYYEEEERQRGNFPDRFSGHQFPNYSSELNVNALLLGDSALYLCASSQDRVFPYEQYFGPGTRLTVT.

The chain employs TRBV5-5 and TRBJ1-5; 9 nucleotides match TRBD1. With V trimmed by 4 bases and J by 2 bases, 7 bases remained unmatched. Germline V gives CDR1 SGHKS, CDR2 YYEKEE (reference sequence). There are 16 residues in the CDR3. This chain's CDR3 is CASSQTGGAGNQPQHF. CDR3 coding DNA: TGTGCCAGCAGCCAAACAGGGGGCGCCGGCAATCAGCCCCAGCATTTT.

The chain carries TRBV11-2 and TRBJ1-4; D unresolved. There are 14 residues in the CDR3. The V and J ends lost 2 bases and 0 bases respectively, with 4 bases between them. Per the germline V gene, CDR1 is SGHAT and CDR2 is FQNNGV. CDR3 DNA sequence: TGTGCCAGCAGCTTACGTGCAACTAATGAAAAACTGTTTTTT. Encoded protein: CASSLRATNEKLFF.

J is TRBJ2-7 and V is TRBV5-1, with TRBD2 matching over 8 bases. Germline lookup yields CDR1 SGHRS and CDR2 YFSETQ. CDR3 length equals 15 residues. With V trimmed by 0 bases and J by 1 base, 3 bases remained unmatched. The CDR3, as DNA: TGCGCCAGCAGCTTGGCGGCTAGCGGGTCCTACGAGCAGTACTTC. Protein product: CASSLAASGSYEQYF.

This clone turned up a few times. The chain couples TRBV2 to TRBJ2-7, with 10 bases matching TRBD2. J lost 2 bases, V lost 7 bases, and 8 bases had no gene match. The CDR3 has 15 amino acids. Germline CDR1 reads SNHLY; CDR2 reads FYNNEI. The CDR3 coding sequence is TGTGCCAGCACCATACGACTAGCGGGCACCTACGAGCAGTACTTC. Encoded protein: CASTIRLAGTYEQYF.

The chain couples TRBV6-5 to TRBJ2-7; D might be TRBD1 (6 bases). This CDR3 spans 15 amino acids. Germline CDR1 reads MNHEY; CDR2 reads SVGAGI. The V gene lost 6 bases and the J gene lost 1 base, with 16 bases spanning the gap. CDR3 region: CASRRTALPSYEQYF. CDR3 sequence (DNA): TGTGCCAGCAGGAGGACAGCCCTCCCTTCCTACGAGCAGTACTTC.

In DNA, the CDR3 is TGTGCCAGCAGTGATATCCGGGACAGAGATTCCTACAATGAGCAGTTCTTC. Protein product: CASSDIRDRDSYNEQFF. The rearrangement links TRBV25-1 to TRBJ2-1, with 7 bases identical to TRBD1. From germline, CDR1 is MGHDK and CDR2 SYGVNS. Trimming took 3 bases from V and 1 from J; bases not matched to a gene: 9. This CDR3 is built from 17 residues. Supplemented by reference TRBV25-1 and TRBJ2-1, the full variable domain reads EADIYQTPRYLVIGTGKKITLECSQTMGHDKMYWYQQDPGMELHLIHYSYGVNSTEKGDLSSESTVSRIRTEHFPLTLESARPSHTSQYLCASSDIRDRDSYNEQFFGPGTRLTVL.

Points on this clone: This sample also contains other DNA sequences that code for the same CDR3. V and J are TRBV7-2 and TRBJ1-1; no clear D. This CDR3 region has 14 residues. Germline CDR1 reads SGHTA; CDR2 reads FQGNSA. V was pared by 1 base and J by 2 bases, with 8 bases between. The CDR3 loop reads CASSLVPGNTEAFF. CDR3 DNA sequence: TGTGCCAGCAGCTTAGTACCAGGCAACACTGAAGCTTTCTTT. Combining the CDR3 with reference TRBV7-2 and TRBJ1-1 gives the whole variable domain GAGVSQSPSNKVTEKGKDVELRCDPISGHTALYWYRQSLGQGLEFLIYFQGNSAPDKSGLPSDRFSAERTGGSVSTLTIQRTQQEDSAVYLCASSLVPGNTEAFFGQGTRLTVV.

J is TRBJ1-6 and V is TRBV24-1; 7 bases align to TRBD1. Per germline, CDR1 KGHDR and CDR2 SFDVKD. This CDR3 spans 18 amino acids. V lost 8 bases to trimming and J lost 0 bases; unmatched junction nucleotides: 12. Here the CDR3 DNA reads TGTGCCACCAAGACAGGGAGGAAATTTAGCTCCTATAATTCACCCCTCCACTTT. Translation: CATKTGRKFSSYNSPLHF.